This T cell receptor beta chain was retrieved from a study of long-term antiretroviral therapy in people with HIV. The study, taken as a whole, reports: The study found narrower CDR3 length ranges in HIV repertoires than in controls.

One or more pre-ART and two or more post-ART PBMC samples were available from each donor. Version v3.0 of the immunoSEQ assay ran at survey level. Sequenced by immunoSEQ multiplex PCR; TCRdb stores in-frame clones only, minus some. The sample comprises under 20,000 clones, 91% of which are singletons, and around a tenth rests with the top ten. A remark on this clone: Its specificity is unknown.

Trimming took 0 bases from V and 4 from J, leaving 5 bases between them. This CDR3 has 12 amino acids. Germline V gene lookup returns CDR1 SGHTS and CDR2 YDEGEE. The specimen was unsorted PBMCs, collected 3 years after starting antiretroviral therapy. This clonotype originated in a middle-aged man with HIV. The gene calls are TRBV5-8 and TRBJ2-7, with D perhaps given as TRBD1 or TRBD2 (5 bases each). DNA for the CDR3: TGTGCCAGCAGCTTGGGGGGGTACGAGCAGTACTTC. This gives the protein CASSLGGYEQYF.